The 29 T cell receptor beta chains below all came from one sample that was sequenced in a study of blood T cell repertoires in COVID-19. Produced via immunoSEQ multiplex PCR; TCRdb's table is partial and in-frame only. In the table there are around 120,000 clones, 85% to 90% of which are singletons. The specimen sequenced was peripheral blood. The receptors were sampled from a woman between 45 and 65 years old with active or convalescent COVID-19.

This clone was counted a single time. This chain links TRBV7-3 with TRBJ2-1; 10 bases map to TRBD1. J was trimmed by 9 bases and V by 6 bases; bases with no gene match: 8. CDR3 length: 14 amino acids. Germline loops: CDR1 SGHTA, CDR2 FQGTGA. In DNA, the CDR3 is TGTGCCAGCAGTTTCGGACAGGGGGGCAGTGAGCAGTTCTTC. As protein: CASSFGQGGSEQFF. The complete variable domain, with remaining parts taken from reference TRBV7-3 and TRBJ2-1, reads GAGVSQTPSNKVTEKGKYVELRCDPISGHTALYWYRQSLGQGPEFLIYFQGTGAADDSGLPNDRFFAVRPEGSVSTLKIQRTERGDSAVYLCASSFGQGGSEQFFGPGTRLTVL.

A few counts support this clone. This chain links TRBV15 with TRBJ2-3; tentatively, D is TRBD1 (6 bases). The CDR3 has 15 amino acids. V lost 1 base to trimming and J lost 6 bases, with 14 bases between them. Germline V lookup: CDR1 LNHNV, CDR2 YYDKDF (reference sequence). CDR3 region: CATSRALGTLDTQYF. Here the CDR3 DNA reads TGTGCCACCAGCAGAGCCCTCGGGACACTTGATACGCAGTATTTT.

The gene calls are TRBV11-3 and TRBJ1-1, with unresolved D. Germline loops: CDR1 SGHNT, CDR2 YENEEA. There are 13 residues in the CDR3. Trimming shortened V by 0 bases and J by 6 bases, and 8 bases separated the two germline ends. The CDR3 is CASSLDRGAEAFF. The CDR3 region has the DNA TGTGCCAGCAGCTTAGATCGGGGAGCTGAAGCTTTCTTT.

This chain uses TRBV3-1 (or the pseudogene TRBV3-2) with TRBJ2-5; 7 bases are shared with TRBD2. With 7 bases clipped from V and 4 bases from J, the junction kept 12 bases outside the gene matches. CDR3 size: 15 residues. Germline CDR1 is LGHDT and CDR2 is YNNKEL (reference sequence). CDR3: CASTHTGGLRETQYF. In DNA, the CDR3 is TGTGCCAGCACCCACACGGGGGGTCTCAGAGAGACCCAGTACTTC.

The chain uses TRBV28 and TRBJ1-3; 11 bases match TRBD1. J gave up 4 bases and V 7 bases, and 18 bases lay outside the gene matches. The germline gives CDR1 MDHEN, CDR2 SYDVKM. This CDR3 comprises 19 residues. The CDR3: CASTLWSGQGAKGGNTIYF. In DNA form, the CDR3 reads TGTGCCAGCACACTCTGGTCAGGACAGGGGGCCAAGGGGGGAAACACCATATATTTT. The complete variable domain, with remaining parts taken from reference TRBV28 and TRBJ1-3, reads DVKVTQSSRYLVKRTGEKVFLECVQDMDHENMFWYRQDPGLGLRLIYFSYDVKMKEKGDIPEGYSVSREKKERFSLILESASTNQTSMYLCASTLWSGQGAKGGNTIYFGEGSWLTVV.

V and J are TRBV27 and TRBJ1-5; 9 nucleotides agree with TRBD1. Germline CDR1 is MNHEY and CDR2 is SMNVEV (reference sequence). V dropped 6 bases and J dropped 3; count of bases not matched to a gene: 6. CDR3 length: 15 residues. CDR3: CASSGGTGNNQPQHF. The CDR3 DNA reads as TGTGCCAGCAGCGGCGGGACAGGGAACAATCAGCCCCAGCATTTT.

The chain couples TRBV10-3 to TRBJ2-5, with D uncertain. This CDR3 spans 11 amino acids. The germline CDR1 and CDR2 sequences are ENHRY and SYGVKD. With 3 bases removed from V and 6 bases from J, the gap between germline ends came to 5 bases. The CDR3 region has the DNA TGTGCCATCAGTGACGTAAAGACCCAGTACTTC. Translation: CAISDVKTQYF.

V usage is TRBV20-1 and J usage is TRBJ2-1, with 9 bases identical to TRBD2. The germline CDR1 and CDR2 sequences are DFQATT and SNEGSKA (reference sequence). The ends lost 5 bases at V and 7 bases at J; junction bases unmatched: 9. The CDR3 contains 14 residues. The CDR3 DNA sequence: TGCAGTGCTGGTGCAGCGGGAGGAAAGAATGAGCAGTTCTTC. It is translated as CSAGAAGGKNEQFF.

The V and J genes are TRBV7-2 and TRBJ2-7, with TRBD1 identical over 9 bases. The CDR3 runs to 14 residues. V lost 5 bases, J lost 4 bases, and 6 bases stayed unmatched. Germline-derived CDR1 and CDR2 are SGHTA and FQGNSA. Here the CDR3 reads CASSPRQGVYEQYF. The CDR3, as DNA: TGTGCCAGCAGCCCCCGACAGGGGGTATACGAGCAGTACTTC. Based on the CDR3 plus reference TRBV7-2 and TRBJ2-7, the full variable domain is GAGVSQSPSNKVTEKGKDVELRCDPISGHTALYWYRQSLGQGLEFLIYFQGNSAPDKSGLPSDRFSAERTGGSVSTLTIQRTQQEDSAVYLCASSPRQGVYEQYFGPGTRLTVT.

The rearrangement joins TRBV28 to TRBJ2-7; D is perhaps TRBD1 (6 bases). Trimming pared 5 bases from V and 3 bases from J, leaving 11 bases between. Germline V gives CDR1 MDHEN, CDR2 SYDVKM. There are 13 residues in the CDR3. The CDR3 coding sequence is TGTGCCAGCAGTGACACAGGGTACTACGAGCAGTACTTC. It translates to CASSDTGYYEQYF.

The CDR3 protein is CASSPPTGWDTEAFF. CDR3 bases: TGTGCCAGCAGCCCCCCCACAGGGTGGGACACTGAAGCTTTCTTT. The rearrangement links TRBV14 to TRBJ1-1, with a possible D match to TRBD1 (6 bases). Germline CDR1 reads SGHDN; CDR2 reads FVKESK. The ends were cut back, 4 bases at V and 3 bases at J, with 15 bases in the middle. The CDR3 is made up of 15 amino acids.

The V gene is TRBV28, the J gene TRBJ1-4; a weak D match, TRBD1 (6 bases). V lost 6 bases and J lost 7, with 12 bases in between. The CDR3 totals 13 residues. From germline, CDR1 is MDHEN and CDR2 SYDVKM. The CDR3 region is CASRITDSEKLFF. CDR3 sequence (DNA): TGTGCCAGCAGGATAACGGACAGTGAAAAACTGTTTTTT.

This clone showed up just once. A read error may account for a junction end that differs from germline. The CDR3 sequence: CASSLDPVATSVF. In DNA, the CDR3 is TGTGCCAGCAGCTTAGACCCCGTAGCGACTAGCGTCTTC. The chain carries TRBV11-1 and TRBJ2-7; 8 bases agree with TRBD2. The CDR3 extends over 13 amino acids. Germline CDR1 reads SGHAT; CDR2 reads FQDESV (reference sequence).

This clone came up once. The genes are TRBV19 and TRBJ1-2; D is unresolved. The germline gives CDR1 LNHDA, CDR2 SQIVND (reference sequence). With 4 bases removed from V and 4 bases from J, the gap between germline ends came to 10 bases. The CDR3 has 13 amino acids. CDR3 in DNA: TGTGCCAGTAGTACCCGGGAAGTCTATGGCTACACCTTC. Translated, it gives CASSTREVYGYTF.

This rearrangement joins TRBV11-3 to TRBJ2-6; 7 bases are shared with TRBD1. Germline values: CDR1 SGHNT, CDR2 YENEEA. V shed 6 bases, J shed 3 bases, and the junction held 5 bases outside the gene matches. This CDR3 has 15 residues. The CDR3 reads CASSPGTVGANVLTF. The CDR3 nucleotides read TGTGCCAGCAGTCCCGGGACAGTTGGGGCCAACGTCCTGACTTTC.

The chain has TRBV6-6 and TRBJ2-3; maybe TRBD1 (6 bases). CDR1 is MNHNY and CDR2 is SVGAGI in the germline V gene (reference sequence). Trimming removed 2 bases from V and 0 bases from J, with 12 bases in between. There are 16 residues in the CDR3. The CDR3 DNA reads as TGTGCCAGCAGTTACGGGTGGGACACTAGCACAGATACGCAGTATTTT. The encoded protein is CASSYGWDTSTDTQYF.

This clone was seen only once. This chain connects TRBV7-6 to TRBJ1-3; D is undetermined. The ends were cut back, 1 base at V and 0 bases at J, with 16 bases in the middle. This CDR3 region has 18 residues. Germline V gene data show CDR1 as SGHVS and CDR2 as FNYEAQ. The CDR3 here is CASSLGVISSNSGNTIYF. CDR3 DNA: TGTGCCAGCAGCTTAGGGGTCATTAGCAGCAACTCTGGAAACACCATATATTTT.

The V and J genes are TRBV24-1 and TRBJ1-5; 10 positions agree with TRBD1. Trimming cost V 9 bases and J 0 bases; bases outside gene matches: 1. The CDR3 is made up of 14 amino acids. Germline assignment: CDR1 KGHDR and CDR2 SFDVKD. The CDR3: CATGTGASNQPQHF. CDR3 nucleotide sequence: TGTGCCACCGGGACAGGGGCTAGCAATCAGCCCCAGCATTTT.

This clone was seen more than once but under ten times. The J gene is TRBJ2-1, the V gene TRBV19, with D tentatively TRBD1 (6 bases). The CDR3 consists of 14 residues. The germline CDR1 and CDR2 sequences are LNHDA and SQIVND (reference sequence). V lost 6 bases to trimming and J lost 6 bases, with 15 bases between them. The CDR3 sequence is CASSNTAGANEQFF. CDR3 DNA sequence: TGTGCCAGTAGCAATACAGCAGGGGCCAATGAGCAGTTCTTC.

The rearrangement joins TRBV5-4 to TRBJ2-7; 11 bases match TRBD2. CDR3 length: 14 residues. J gave up 5 bases and V 4 bases, and 5 bases lay outside the gene matches. Germline lookup yields CDR1 SGHNT and CDR2 YYREEE (reference sequence). The DNA for the CDR3 is TGTGCCAGCAGCACTAGCGGGAGTAGGGACGAGCAGTACTTC. Its protein product is CASSTSGSRDEQYF.

The chain uses TRBV28 and TRBJ2-1, with D perhaps TRBD2 (6 bases). Trimming took 7 bases from V and 1 from J, leaving 14 bases between them. This CDR3 region has 15 residues. The germline V gene encodes CDR1 MDHEN and CDR2 SYDVKM. The CDR3 DNA reads as TGTGCCAGCACCCCCGCCAGCGGGTCCTACAATGAGCAGTTCTTC. This gives the protein CASTPASGSYNEQFF.

The chain uses TRBV4-2 and TRBJ1-3; no reliable D call. V was shortened by 4 bases and J by 0 bases, with 10 bases between the two germline ends. The length of the CDR3 is 15 residues. Germline V gives CDR1 LGHNA, CDR2 YNFKEQ. The CDR3 here is CASSPRHVSGNTIYF. CDR3 sequence (DNA): TGTGCCAGCAGCCCTCGACATGTCTCTGGAAACACCATATATTTT.

The rearrangement links TRBV6-5 to TRBJ1-6; D gene uncertain. The germline gives CDR1 MNHEY, CDR2 SVGAGI. Trimming took off 4 bases at V and 7 bases at J, with 14 bases between the two ends. This CDR3 is 15 amino acids long. The CDR3 here is CASSSGPGRNSPLHF. DNA for the CDR3: TGTGCCAGCAGTTCGGGTCCCGGGAGGAATTCACCCCTCCACTTT.

This sequence joins TRBV5-4 and TRBJ1-1; TRBD1 aligns across 7 bases. CDR1 SGHNT and CDR2 YYREEE come from the germline V gene (reference sequence). The CDR3 covers 15 residues. V lost 3 bases and J lost 0; bases outside the gene matches: 5. CDR3 DNA sequence: TGTGCCAGCAGCTCTTACAGGGGCATGAACACTGAAGCTTTCTTT. Its translation is CASSSYRGMNTEAFF.

This rearrangement joins TRBV5-4 to TRBJ1-2, with TRBD1 as a possible D gene (5 bases). Germline CDR1 and CDR2: SGHNT and YYREEE (reference sequence). V shed 4 bases and J shed 5 bases, with 18 bases lying between them. The CDR3 contains 15 residues. CDR3 sequence reads: CASSPKHERGYGYTF. CDR3 DNA: TGTGCCAGCAGCCCCAAGCACGAGCGGGGGTATGGCTACACCTTC.

This chain links TRBV27 with TRBJ1-5; TRBD1 is a possible D gene (5 bases). The CDR3 is made up of 13 amino acids. Looked up from germline, CDR1 is MNHEY and CDR2 is SMNVEV (reference sequence). Trimming removed 6 bases at V and 0 bases at J, with 6 bases between. The DNA for the CDR3 is TGTGCCAGCAGCAGGGCTAGCAATCAGCCCCAGCATTTT. It yields the protein CASSRASNQPQHF.

The chain is built from TRBV15 and TRBJ2-7; 7 bases map to TRBD1. With V trimmed by 3 bases and J by 4 bases, 3 bases remained unmatched. Germline loops: CDR1 LNHNV, CDR2 YYDKDF (reference sequence). This CDR3 comprises 13 residues. CDR3 sequence (DNA): TGTGCCACCAGCAGCCTCAGGGGGTACGAGCAGTACTTC. Its protein product is CATSSLRGYEQYF.

The table lists this clone with a count of one. The chain uses TRBV28 and TRBJ2-2, with 8 bases lining up with TRBD1. CDR1 is MDHEN and CDR2 is SYDVKM in the germline V gene. This CDR3 contains 16 residues. The V segment lost 6 bases and the J segment 0 bases; nucleotides outside the gene matches: 6. The CDR3 bases are TGTGCCAGCAGCCCAGGGGGCTACCCGAACACCGGGGAGCTGTTTTTT. Its protein product is CASSPGGYPNTGELFF. Supplemented by reference TRBV28 and TRBJ2-2, the full variable domain reads DVKVTQSSRYLVKRTGEKVFLECVQDMDHENMFWYRQDPGLGLRLIYFSYDVKMKEKGDIPEGYSVSREKKERFSLILESASTNQTSMYLCASSPGGYPNTGELFFGEGSRLTVL.

This clone appeared a few times. The genes are TRBV7-8 and TRBJ2-1, with 10 positions matching TRBD2. The CDR3 runs to 15 residues. Trimming at V came to 5 bases and at J to 7 bases, leaving 8 bases not matched to a gene. CDR1 is SGHVS, CDR2 FQNEAQ, per germline. CDR3 in amino acids: CASSPQLSGRNEQFF. For the CDR3, the DNA is TGTGCCAGCAGCCCACAGCTTAGCGGGAGGAATGAGCAGTTCTTC. The full variable domain, in which reference TRBV7-8 and TRBJ2-1 provide the parts outside the CDR3, is GAGVSQSPRYKVAKRGQDVALRCDPISGHVSLFWYQQALGQGPEFLTYFQNEAQLDKSGLPSDRFFAERPEGSVSTLKIQRTQQEDSAVYLCASSPQLSGRNEQFFGPGTRLTVL.